The sequence of this T cell receptor beta chain was determined in a study of cytomegalovirus exposure and HLA in healthy donors. Likely unrecorded immune exposures existed in these nominally healthy donors. With 60 Vbeta and 13 Jbeta primers, the PCR was carried out. TCRdb's copy holds only in-frame clones and misses some; the assay was immunoSEQ multiplex PCR. The sample shows roughly 130,000 clones, roughly three fifths of them seen only once. The CDR3 is 16 residues long. Deletions cut 1 base from V and 4 bases from J, with 16 bases between. Germline CDR1 is SGHNT and CDR2 is YENEEA. The specimen was PBMCs. The origin of this receptor is a woman aged 55 to 70 in good health and CMV-seronegative. V usage is TRBV11-3 and J usage is TRBJ1-2; a possible D gene is TRBD1 (6 bases). The CDR3 protein is CASSLARDNLGYGYTF. CDR3 bases: TGTGCCAGCAGCTTAGCTAGGGACAATTTGGGCTATGGCTACACCTTC.